Listed below are T cell receptor beta chains from one sample, sequenced in a study of blood T cell repertoires in COVID-19. This table comes from immunoSEQ multiplex PCR, and its TCRdb copy is limited to in-frame clones, with some not included. The table has approximately 65,000 clones, about 81% seen once. The sample taken for sequencing was peripheral blood. All receptors come from an elderly man with acute or convalescent COVID-19. Both conserved end residues are part of each CDR3. D genes are given only for firm matches. Expanded clones get a size class; other rows say once, few or many, or leave the size out.

j_call clone_size d_call v_call cdr3_nt cdr3_aa
TRBJ2-1 - TRBD2 TRBV6-6 TGTGCCAGCAGTTTGTCGGCGGGAGGGCCGTACAATGAGCAGTTCTTC CASSLSAGGPYNEQFF
TRBJ1-2 - - TRBV3-1/TRBV3-2 TGTGCCAGCAGCCCTCCGGGACAAAGGAACTATGGCTACACCTTC CASSPPGQRNYGYTF
TRBJ2-7 - - TRBV7-9 TGTGCCAGCAGCGCGTCGGAGAATACCTACGAGCAGTACTTC CASSASENTYEQYF
TRBJ1-5 - - TRBV5-1 TGCGCCAGCAGCTTGAACGGGGGAGGTCAGCCCCAGCATTTT CASSLNGGGQPQHF
TRBJ1-4 - - TRBV5-1 TGCGCCAGCAGCGGAGGAGGCACTAATGAAAAACTGTTTTTT CASSGGGTNEKLFF
TRBJ1-6 - TRBD1 TRBV27 TGTGCCAGCAGTCGGACAGGGGATCGGACTTCACCCCTCCACTTT CASSRTGDRTSPLHF
TRBJ1-2 - TRBD1 TRBV2 TGTGCCAGTACTACAGGGGCCTACCGCATCTATGGCTACACCTTC CASTTGAYRIYGYTF
TRBJ2-1 - TRBD2 TRBV7-9 TGTGCCAGCAGCTTGGTTCCAGCGGGAGGGCAGTTCTTC CASSLVPAGGQFF
TRBJ2-7 once TRBD1 TRBV9 TGTGCCAGCAGCGCCGAGGACAGGGGGCGACACGAGCAGTACTTC CASSAEDRGRHEQYF
TRBJ2-7 - - TRBV11-2 TGTGCCAGCAGTTCCCTTCCCTACGAGCAGTACTTC CASSSLPYEQYF
TRBJ2-1 - TRBD1 TRBV5-4 TGTGCCAGCAGCTTCTCGACAGGGGATTCCAATGAGCAGTTCTTC CASSFSTGDSNEQFF
TRBJ2-4 once TRBD1 TRBV5-1 TGCGCCAGCAGCTCGGGACAGGGGGCGGTAAACATTCAGTACTTC CASSSGQGAVNIQYF
TRBJ2-5 - TRBD2 TRBV7-3 TGTGCCAGCAGCTTAGTGGGACTAGAGAAAGAGACCCAGTACTTC CASSLVGLEKETQYF
TRBJ2-1 - - TRBV30 TGTGCCTGGAGGGGCCCGCGCGAGCAGTTCTTC CAWRGPREQFF
TRBJ2-7 - TRBD1 TRBV19 TGTGCCACCAGAATTGGGACAGGCTCCTACGAGCAGTACTTC CATRIGTGSYEQYF
TRBJ1-5 - TRBD1 TRBV7-6 TGTGCCAGCAGTTCCTTAAGGACAGGCCCCAGCAATCAGCCCCAGCATTTT CASSSLRTGPSNQPQHF
TRBJ2-1 few TRBD2 TRBV7-2 TGTGCCAGCAGGTCCGGGACTAGCGGGACTAGTGAGCAGTTCTTC CASRSGTSGTSEQFF
TRBJ2-5 - TRBD1 TRBV6-2/TRBV6-3 TGTGCCAGCCGCCGGGACAGGGGGCGGGTGACCCAGTACTTC CASRRDRGRVTQYF
TRBJ1-6 - - TRBV6-2/TRBV6-3 TGTGCCAGCAGTTATTCGGAGGCCCTTAATTCACCCCTCCACTTT CASSYSEALNSPLHF
TRBJ1-5 - TRBD1 TRBV19 TGTGCCACCACTAGATCCGGGACAGAGAATCAGCCCCAGCATTTT CATTRSGTENQPQHF
TRBJ2-1 - TRBD1 TRBV18 TGTGCCAGCTCACCTTCCTATGGACAGGACTACAATGAGCAGTTCTTC CASSPSYGQDYNEQFF
TRBJ2-1 - - TRBV7-9 TGTGCCAGCAGCTCCTCGGTTTTAAACAATGAGCAGTTCTTC CASSSSVLNNEQFF
TRBJ1-3 once - TRBV6-2/TRBV6-3 TGTGCCAGCAGTTATCCACAGGGCCGCTCTGGAAACACCATATATTTT CASSYPQGRSGNTIYF
TRBJ2-1 - TRBD2 TRBV11-3 TGTGCCAGCAGCCGCCGGACTAGCGGGAGTGGGCGCAATGAGCAGTTCTTC CASSRRTSGSGRNEQFF
TRBJ2-1 - - TRBV7-2 TGTGCCAGCAGGTCGAGTTCAGCGGCCTACAATGAGCAGTTCTTC CASRSSSAAYNEQFF
TRBJ2-5 - - TRBV2 TGTGCCAGCAAGGGGCACAGGGCCCAAGAGACCCAGTACTTC CASKGHRAQETQYF
TRBJ2-1 - - TRBV6-2/TRBV6-3 TGTGCCAGCAGTCAGGCGTTTAGGGGGAATGAGCAGTTCTTC CASSQAFRGNEQFF
TRBJ2-1 - TRBD2 TRBV27 TGTGCCAGCAGTTCCTTTGGACTAGCGGGTACTACAATGAGGCAGTTCTTC CASSSFGLAGTTMRQFF
TRBJ2-1 - - TRBV29-1 TGCAGCGTTGTATTAGGGGGAGGGCTCTACAATGAGCAGTTCTTC CSVVLGGGLYNEQFF
TRBJ2-5 few TRBD1 TRBV4-3 TGCGCCAGCAGCCCCGGACAGGGATCGGAGACCCAGTACTTC CASSPGQGSETQYF
TRBJ2-6 - TRBD2 TRBV4-2 TGTGCCAGCAGCCAACCGGGACTAGCGGTTTTCTCTGGGGCCAACGTCCTGACTTTC CASSQPGLAVFSGANVLTF
TRBJ2-2 once TRBD1 TRBV2 TGTGCCAGCAGAGGGGACAGGGCAAGCGGGGAGCTGTTTTTT CASRGDRASGELFF
TRBJ2-1 once - TRBV7-3 TGTGCCAGCAGCTTACGGGCTAGCGCTAGCTCCTACAATGAGCAGTTCTTC CASSLRASASSYNEQFF
TRBJ2-2 - - TRBV5-5 TGTGCCAGCAGCTTGGCGGGAGCCAACGGGGAGCTGTTTTTT CASSLAGANGELFF
TRBJ2-3 - - TRBV7-3 TGTGCCAGCAGCCCACAGGGTGGAGATACGCAGTATTTT CASSPQGGDTQYF
TRBJ2-3 - TRBD2 TRBV18 TGTGCCAGCTCACCACAACTAGCGGGACGGAAAGATACGCAGTATTTT CASSPQLAGRKDTQYF
TRBJ2-3 - - TRBV15 TGTGCCACCAGCAGCAGGGTGGAAGGCACAGATACGCAGTATTTT CATSSRVEGTDTQYF
TRBJ1-3 - - TRBV5-5 TGTGCCAGCAGCTTGCAGGGCACCTCTGGAAACACCATATATTTT CASSLQGTSGNTIYF
TRBJ2-3 hyperexpanded - TRBV6-6 TGTGCCAGCAGCTCAGGGGCAAACGTCGCGCAGTATTTT CASSSGANVAQYF
TRBJ2-1 - - TRBV14 TGTGCCAGCACCATAGGGGAAGAGCAGTTCTTC CASTIGEEQFF
TRBJ2-1 - TRBD2 TRBV7-2 TGTGCCAGCAGCTTAGTATTAGCGGGGGGCAATGAGCAGTTCTTC CASSLVLAGGNEQFF
TRBJ2-3 - - TRBV19 TGTGCCAGTAGTATCACAGGGCGTGCAGATACGCAGTATTTT CASSITGRADTQYF
TRBJ1-2 - - TRBV28 TGTGCCAGCAGTTTTTGGGGGGATTATAGTGGCTACACCTTC CASSFWGDYSGYTF